This TCR beta chain was captured by sequencing in a study of molecular identifiers for immune sequencing clone quantification. MiXCR was run by TCRdb on the PCR reads, yielding one entry per CDR3 protein. The sample yields about 640,000 distinct CDR3 sequences, 15% to 20% seen once. This CDR3 is 15 amino acids long. Germline lookup yields CDR1 ENHRY and CDR2 SYGVKD. V was cut by 3 bases and J by 5 bases, with 16 bases left in between. Sorted inputs of about 19,000 to 1,100,000 cells, with 10%, 30% or 50% RNA, yielded naive CD8 libraries. V gene TRBV10-3 combines with J gene TRBJ1-1, with D tentatively TRBD1 (6 bases). Specimen: naive CD8+ T cells from blood, with Jurkat cell RNA spiked in. The subset: FACS-sorted CD8+CD4-CCR7+CD45RA+ naive T cells. This receptor was obtained from a human donor in good health. Some libraries in this study had Jurkat cell RNA spiked in. CDR3 coding DNA: TGTGCCATCAGTGACCCAGGACAGCCAGGGACTGAAGCTTTCTTT. Protein: CAISDPGQPGTEAFF.